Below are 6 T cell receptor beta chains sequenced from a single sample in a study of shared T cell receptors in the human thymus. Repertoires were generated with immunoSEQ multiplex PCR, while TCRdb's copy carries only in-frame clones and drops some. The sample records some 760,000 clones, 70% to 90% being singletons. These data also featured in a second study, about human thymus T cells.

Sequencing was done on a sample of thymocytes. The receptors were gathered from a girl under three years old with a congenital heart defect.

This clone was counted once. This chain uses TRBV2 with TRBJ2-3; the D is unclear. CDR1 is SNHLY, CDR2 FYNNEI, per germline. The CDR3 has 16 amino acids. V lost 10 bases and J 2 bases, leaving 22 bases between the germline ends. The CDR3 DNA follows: TGTGCCACAACCCCCAACAGTAACCCGTACACAGATACGCAGTATTTT. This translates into CATTPNSNPYTDTQYF.

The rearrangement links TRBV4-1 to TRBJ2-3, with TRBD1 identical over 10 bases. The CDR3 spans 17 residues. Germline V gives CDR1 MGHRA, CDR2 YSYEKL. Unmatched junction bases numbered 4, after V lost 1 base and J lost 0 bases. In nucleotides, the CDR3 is TGCGCCAGCAGCCAAGTCCGGGACAGGGGTAGCACAGATACGCAGTATTTT. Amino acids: CASSQVRDRGSTDTQYF.

CDR3 sequence reads: CASSVAGSGGADEQFF. Here the CDR3 DNA reads TGTGCCAGCAGCGTAGCTGGGAGCGGGGGGGCTGATGAGCAGTTCTTC. The chain joins TRBV9 to TRBJ2-1; 10 bases agree with TRBD2. V lost 0 bases, J lost 8 bases, and 8 bases stayed unmatched. Germline values: CDR1 SGDLS, CDR2 YYNGEE. This CDR3 is 16 amino acids long.

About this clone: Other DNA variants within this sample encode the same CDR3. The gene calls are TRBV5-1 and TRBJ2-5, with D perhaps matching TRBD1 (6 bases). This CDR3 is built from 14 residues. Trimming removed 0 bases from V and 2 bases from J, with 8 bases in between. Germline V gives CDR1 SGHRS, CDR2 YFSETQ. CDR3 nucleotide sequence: TGCGCCAGCAGCTTGGTAGGACAGCAAGAGACCCAGTACTTC. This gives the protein CASSLVGQQETQYF.

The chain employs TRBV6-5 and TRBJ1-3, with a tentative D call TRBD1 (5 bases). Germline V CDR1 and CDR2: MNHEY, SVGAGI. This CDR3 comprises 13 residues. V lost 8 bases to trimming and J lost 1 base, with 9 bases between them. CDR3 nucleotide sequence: TGTGCCAGCTATCAGGGTTCTGGAAACACCATATATTTT. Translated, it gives CASYQGSGNTIYF.

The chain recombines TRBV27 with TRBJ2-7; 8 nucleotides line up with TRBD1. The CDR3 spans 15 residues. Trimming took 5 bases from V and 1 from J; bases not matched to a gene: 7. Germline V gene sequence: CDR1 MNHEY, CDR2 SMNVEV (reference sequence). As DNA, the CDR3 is TGTGCCAGCAGTAATGGACAGGGAACATCCTACGAGCAGTACTTC. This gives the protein CASSNGQGTSYEQYF.